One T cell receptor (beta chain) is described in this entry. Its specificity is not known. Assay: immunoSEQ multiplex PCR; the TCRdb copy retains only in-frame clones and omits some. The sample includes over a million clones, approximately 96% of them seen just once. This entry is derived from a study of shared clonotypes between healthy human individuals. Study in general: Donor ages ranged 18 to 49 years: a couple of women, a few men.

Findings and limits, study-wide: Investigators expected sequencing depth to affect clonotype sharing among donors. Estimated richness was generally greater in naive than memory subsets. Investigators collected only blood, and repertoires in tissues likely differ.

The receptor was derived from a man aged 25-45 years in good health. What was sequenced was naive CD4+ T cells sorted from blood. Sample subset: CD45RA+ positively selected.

CDR3 protein: CSVVRLGSGANVLTF. The CDR3 DNA follows: TGCAGCGTTGTCCGGTTAGGGTCTGGGGCCAACGTCCTGACTTTC. The V and J genes are TRBV29-1 and TRBJ2-6, with D unresolved. Germline CDR1 reads SQVTM; CDR2 reads ANQGSEA. V shed 4 bases and J shed 1 base, with 11 bases lying between them. The CDR3 has 15 amino acids.